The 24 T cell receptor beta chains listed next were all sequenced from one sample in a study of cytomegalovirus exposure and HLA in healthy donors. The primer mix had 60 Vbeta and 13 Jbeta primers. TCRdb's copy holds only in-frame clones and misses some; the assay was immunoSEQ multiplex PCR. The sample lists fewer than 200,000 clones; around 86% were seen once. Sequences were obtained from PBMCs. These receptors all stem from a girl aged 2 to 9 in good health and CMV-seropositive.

DNA of the CDR3: TGTGCCAGCAGTTTGCCTCCGGGACTAAAGTATGAGGAGACCCAGTACTTC. Its translation: CASSLPPGLKYEETQYF. The J gene is TRBJ2-5, the V gene TRBV28, with 7 bases identical to TRBD2. The CDR3 consists of 17 residues. The germline V gene encodes CDR1 MDHEN and CDR2 SYDVKM. J lost 5 bases, V lost 3 bases, and 15 bases had no gene match.

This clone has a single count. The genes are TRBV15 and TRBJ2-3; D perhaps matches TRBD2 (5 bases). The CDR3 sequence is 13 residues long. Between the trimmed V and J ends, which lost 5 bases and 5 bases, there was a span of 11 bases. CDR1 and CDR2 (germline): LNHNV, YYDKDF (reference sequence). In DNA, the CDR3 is TGTGCCACCAGCCCAGACCGGGGAGATACGCAGTATTTT. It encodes CATSPDRGDTQYF.

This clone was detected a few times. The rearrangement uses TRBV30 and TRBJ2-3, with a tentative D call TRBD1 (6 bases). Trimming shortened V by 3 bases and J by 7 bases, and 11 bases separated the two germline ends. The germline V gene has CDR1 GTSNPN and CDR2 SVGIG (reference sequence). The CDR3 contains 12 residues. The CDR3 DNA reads TGTGCCTGGAGCGTCAGGGGAAATACGCAGTATTTT. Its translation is CAWSVRGNTQYF.

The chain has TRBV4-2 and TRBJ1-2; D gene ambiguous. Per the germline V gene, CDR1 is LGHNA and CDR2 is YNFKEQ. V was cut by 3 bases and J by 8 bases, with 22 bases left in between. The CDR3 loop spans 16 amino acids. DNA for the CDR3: TGTGCCAGCAGCCATGACCAGGCGGACGGGAGGAGAGGCTACACCTTC. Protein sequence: CASSHDQADGRRGYTF.

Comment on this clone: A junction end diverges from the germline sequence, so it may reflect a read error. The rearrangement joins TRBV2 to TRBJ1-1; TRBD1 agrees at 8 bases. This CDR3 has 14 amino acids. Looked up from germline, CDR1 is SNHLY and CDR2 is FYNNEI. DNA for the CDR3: TGTGCCAGCAGCGAAGACAGGGGTAACACTGAAGCTTTCTTT. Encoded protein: CASSEDRGNTEAFF.

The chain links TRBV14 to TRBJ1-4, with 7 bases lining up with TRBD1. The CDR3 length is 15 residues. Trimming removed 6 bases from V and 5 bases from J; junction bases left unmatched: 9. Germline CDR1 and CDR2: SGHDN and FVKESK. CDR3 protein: CASSPTGTANEKLFF. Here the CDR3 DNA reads TGTGCCAGCAGTCCCACCGGGACAGCAAATGAAAAACTGTTTTTT.

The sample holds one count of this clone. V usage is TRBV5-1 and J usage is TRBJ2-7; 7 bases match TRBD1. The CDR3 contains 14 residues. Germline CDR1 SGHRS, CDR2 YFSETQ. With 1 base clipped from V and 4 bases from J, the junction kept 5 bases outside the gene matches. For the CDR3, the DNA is TGCGCCAGCAGCTTGATAGGGGGCGGGTACGAGCAGTACTTC. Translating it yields CASSLIGGGYEQYF.

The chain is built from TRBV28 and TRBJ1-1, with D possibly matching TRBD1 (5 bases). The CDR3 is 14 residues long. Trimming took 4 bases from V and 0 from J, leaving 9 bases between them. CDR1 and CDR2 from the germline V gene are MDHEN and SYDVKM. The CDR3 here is CASSSRVMNTEAFF. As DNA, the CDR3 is TGTGCCAGCAGTTCCAGGGTCATGAACACTGAAGCTTTCTTT.

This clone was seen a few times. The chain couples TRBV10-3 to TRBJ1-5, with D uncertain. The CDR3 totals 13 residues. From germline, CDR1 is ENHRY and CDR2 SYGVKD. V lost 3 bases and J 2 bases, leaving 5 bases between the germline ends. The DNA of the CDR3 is TGTGCCATCAGTGACGGGGGCAATCAGCCCCAGCATTTT. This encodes CAISDGGNQPQHF.

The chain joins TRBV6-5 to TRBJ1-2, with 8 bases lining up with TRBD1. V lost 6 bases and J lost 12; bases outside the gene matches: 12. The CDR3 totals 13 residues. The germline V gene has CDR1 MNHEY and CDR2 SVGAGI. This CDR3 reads CASRSTGAALDTF. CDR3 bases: TGTGCCAGCAGATCGACAGGGGCGGCTTTGGACACCTTC.

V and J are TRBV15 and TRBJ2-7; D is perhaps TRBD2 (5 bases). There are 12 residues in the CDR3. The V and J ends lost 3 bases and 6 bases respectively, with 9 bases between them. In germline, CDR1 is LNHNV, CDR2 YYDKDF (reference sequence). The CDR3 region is CATSRIRGEQYF. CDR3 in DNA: TGTGCCACCAGCAGGATACGGGGCGAGCAGTACTTC.

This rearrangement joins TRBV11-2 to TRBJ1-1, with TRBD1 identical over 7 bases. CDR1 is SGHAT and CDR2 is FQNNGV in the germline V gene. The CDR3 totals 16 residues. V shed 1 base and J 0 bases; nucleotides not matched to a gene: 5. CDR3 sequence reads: CASSLGPGQMNTEAFF. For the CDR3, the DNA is TGTGCCAGCAGCTTAGGGCCGGGACAGATGAACACTGAAGCTTTCTTT. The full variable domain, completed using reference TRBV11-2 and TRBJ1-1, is EAGVAQSPRYKIIEKRQSVAFWCNPISGHATLYWYQQILGQGPKLLIQFQNNGVVDDSQLPKDRFSAERLKGVDSTLKIQPAKLEDSAVYLCASSLGPGQMNTEAFFGQGTRLTVV.

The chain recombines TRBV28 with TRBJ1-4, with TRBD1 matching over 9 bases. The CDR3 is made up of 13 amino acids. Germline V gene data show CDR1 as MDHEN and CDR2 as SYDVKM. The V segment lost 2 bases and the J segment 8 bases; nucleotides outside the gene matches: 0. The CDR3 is CASSLTGGEKLFF. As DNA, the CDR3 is TGTGCCAGCAGTTTAACAGGGGGCGAAAAACTGTTTTTT.

The CDR3 DNA follows: TGTGCCAGCAGCCCTTCAGGATATAACACTGAAGCTTTCTTT. Its protein is CASSPSGYNTEAFF. The rearrangement links TRBV2 to TRBJ1-1; no firm D call. The CDR3 consists of 14 residues. Germline assignment: CDR1 SNHLY and CDR2 FYNNEI. V gave up 6 bases and J gave up 2 bases, with 13 bases separating them.

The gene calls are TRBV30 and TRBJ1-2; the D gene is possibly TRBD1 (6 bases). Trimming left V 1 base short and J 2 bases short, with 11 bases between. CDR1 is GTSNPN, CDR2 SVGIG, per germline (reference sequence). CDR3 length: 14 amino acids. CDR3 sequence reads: CAWSAGATNYGYTF. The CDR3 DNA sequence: TGTGCCTGGAGTGCAGGGGCCACCAACTATGGCTACACCTTC.

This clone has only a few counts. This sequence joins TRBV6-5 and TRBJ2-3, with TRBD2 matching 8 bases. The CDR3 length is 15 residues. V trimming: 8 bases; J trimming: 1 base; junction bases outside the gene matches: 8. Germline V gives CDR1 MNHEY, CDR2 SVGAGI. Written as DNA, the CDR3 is TGTGCCAGCGGTCTTGGGCGGGAGGGCACAGATACGCAGTATTTT. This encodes CASGLGREGTDTQYF.

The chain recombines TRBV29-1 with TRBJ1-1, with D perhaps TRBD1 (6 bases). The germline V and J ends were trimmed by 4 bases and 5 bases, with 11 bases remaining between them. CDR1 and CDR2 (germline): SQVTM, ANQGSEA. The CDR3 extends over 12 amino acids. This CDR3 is CSVVGARTEAFF. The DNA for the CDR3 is TGCAGCGTTGTGGGGGCTAGAACTGAAGCTTTCTTT.

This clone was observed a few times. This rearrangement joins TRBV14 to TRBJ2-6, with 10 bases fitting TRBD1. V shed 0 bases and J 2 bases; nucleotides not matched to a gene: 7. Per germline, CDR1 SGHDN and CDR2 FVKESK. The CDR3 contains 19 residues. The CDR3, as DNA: TGTGCCAGCAGCCAAGATCGGGGACAGGGGAAGGCTGGGGCCAACGTCCTGACTTTC. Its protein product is CASSQDRGQGKAGANVLTF.

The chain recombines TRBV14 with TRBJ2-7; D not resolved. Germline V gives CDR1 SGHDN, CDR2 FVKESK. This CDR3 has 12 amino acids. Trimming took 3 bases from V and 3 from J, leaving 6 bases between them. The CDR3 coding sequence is TGTGCCAGCAGCCAGTCTTACTACGAGCAGTACTTC. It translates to CASSQSYYEQYF.

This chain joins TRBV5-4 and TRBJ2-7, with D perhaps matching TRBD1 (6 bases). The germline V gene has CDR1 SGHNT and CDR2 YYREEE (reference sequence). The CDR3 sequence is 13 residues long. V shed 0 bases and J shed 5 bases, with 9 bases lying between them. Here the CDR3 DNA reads TGTGCCAGCAGCTTGGCAGGGGACAACGAGCAGTACTTC. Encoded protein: CASSLAGDNEQYF.

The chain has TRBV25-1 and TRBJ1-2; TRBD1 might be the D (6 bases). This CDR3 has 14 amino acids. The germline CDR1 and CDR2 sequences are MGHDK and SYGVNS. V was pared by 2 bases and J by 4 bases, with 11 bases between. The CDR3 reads CASSEITGIYGYTF. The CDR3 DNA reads TGTGCCAGCAGTGAAATAACAGGGATCTATGGCTACACCTTC.

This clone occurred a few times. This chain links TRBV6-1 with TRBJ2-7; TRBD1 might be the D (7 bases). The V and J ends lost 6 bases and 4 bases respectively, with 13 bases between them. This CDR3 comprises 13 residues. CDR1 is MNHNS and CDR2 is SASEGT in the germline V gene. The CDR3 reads CASSGGGGYEQYF. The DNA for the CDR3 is TGTGCCAGCAGCGGAGGGGGCGGATACGAGCAGTACTTC.

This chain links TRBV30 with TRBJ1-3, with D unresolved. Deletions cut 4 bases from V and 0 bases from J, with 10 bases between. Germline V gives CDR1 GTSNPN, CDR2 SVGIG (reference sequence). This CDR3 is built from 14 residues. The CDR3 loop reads CAWKADLSGNTIYF. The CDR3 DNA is TGTGCCTGGAAAGCGGACCTCTCTGGAAACACCATATATTTT.

The CDR3 DNA follows: TGTGCCAGCAGCTTAGCCCGTGGCGGGGGTGGGTTGAACACCGGGGAGCTGTTTTTT. This sequence encodes CASSLARGGGGLNTGELFF. The J gene is TRBJ2-2, the V gene TRBV7-9; the match to TRBD2 covers 7 bases. Germline V gives CDR1 SEHNR, CDR2 FQNEAQ (reference sequence). This CDR3 has 19 residues. Trimming removed 0 bases from V and 1 base from J; junction bases left unmatched: 11.